This T cell receptor beta chain was obtained from a study of T cell clonotyping in hematopoietic cell transplantation. For the study at large: Cytoreduction preceded collection of pretransplant recipient samples. Regarding the study as a whole: After transplant, recipient diversity fell while pathologically expanded clonotypes grew through day 180. At the given depth, recipient repertoires were over 97% de novo clonotypes. No sorting was done, leaving CD4 and CD8 contributions mixed.

Notes on this clone: Its antigen remains unknown.

Generated by immunoSEQ multiplex PCR, the TCRdb table keeps only in-frame clones and is missing some. The table includes roughly 6,400 clones, nearly 98% detected once. The sample's time point: recipient sample about 28 days before transplant, after cytoreduction. This CDR3 comprises 15 residues. In germline, CDR1 is SGHRS, CDR2 YFSETQ. V gave up 0 bases and J gave up 3 bases; unmatched junction bases: 4. The rearrangement uses TRBV5-1 and TRBJ2-7, with 9 nucleotides matching TRBD1. The sequences come from peripheral blood mononuclear cells, collected before stem cell transplant. This TCR was sampled from an older man with acute myeloid leukemia. Some clones in this sample may be carry-over from other donors' samples. This chain's CDR3 is CASSLAGTGSYEQYF. CDR3 sequence (DNA): TGCGCCAGCAGCTTGGCCGGGACAGGGAGCTACGAGCAGTACTTC.